These 16 T cell receptor beta chains were all obtained from the same sample, sequenced in a study of graft-versus-host responses after intestinal transplantation. Their cognate antigens are unknown. The protocol was immunoSEQ multiplex PCR, while the TCRdb copy is restricted to in-frame clones and leaves out a portion. The sample shows 84,000 or so clones, over 85% of them seen only once. The sequences come from unstimulated CD8+ T cells sorted from spleen or lymph node cells, collected before transplant. Receptors originate from a human donor who was the organ donor for an intestinal transplant.

The chain uses TRBV6-5 and TRBJ2-7; D is unclear. The V gene lost 2 bases and the J gene lost 2 bases, with 7 bases spanning the gap. CDR3 length equals 13 residues. CDR1 is MNHEY and CDR2 is SVGAGI in the germline V gene. The chain's CDR3 is CASSYTPTYEQYF. The CDR3 bases are TGTGCCAGCAGTTACACACCCACCTACGAGCAGTACTTC.

To note about this clone: One end of the junction is discordant with germline, which a read error may explain. Other nucleotide sequences in the sample specify the same CDR3. The V call is TRBV11-2, the J call TRBJ1-1, with 7 nucleotides matching TRBD1. CDR1 and CDR2 from the germline V gene are SGHAT and FQNNGV. This CDR3 is built from 15 residues. The CDR3 DNA is TGTGCCAGCAGACTCCTTGGACAGGTGAACACTGAAGCCTTCTTT. Translation gives CASRLLGQVNTEAFF.

A single count supports this clone. This chain joins TRBV5-5 and TRBJ2-3, with TRBD2 matching over 9 bases. From germline, CDR1 is SGHKS and CDR2 YYEKEE (reference sequence). V trimming: 4 bases; J trimming: 4 bases; junction bases outside the gene matches: 4. This CDR3 is 14 amino acids long. CDR3 in DNA: TGTGCCAGCAGCGCCCGACTAGCGGCAGATACGCAGTATTTT. It codes for CASSARLAADTQYF.

This clone was counted a single time. The V gene is TRBV11-2, the J gene TRBJ2-2; D may be TRBD2 (6 bases). V lost 0 bases, J lost 0 bases, and 14 bases lay in between. The CDR3 totals 18 residues. CDR1 is SGHAT, CDR2 FQNNGV, per germline. The CDR3 protein is CASSLDFGSGTNTGELFF. The CDR3, as DNA: TGTGCCAGCAGCTTAGATTTCGGGAGCGGTACGAACACCGGGGAGCTGTTTTTT.

The chain uses TRBV5-1 and TRBJ2-3, with 10 bases identical to TRBD1. V lost 0 bases and J lost 5; bases outside the gene matches: 9. The CDR3 length is 17 residues. The V gene's germline CDR1 is SGHRS and CDR2 YFSETQ. The CDR3 loop reads CASSLGTGTGEEDTQYF. CDR3 coding DNA: TGCGCCAGCAGCTTGGGAACCGGGACAGGGGAGGAAGATACGCAGTATTTT.

Remarks on this clone: This sample also contains other DNA sequences that code for the same CDR3. The chain uses TRBV5-1 and TRBJ2-7; D is ambiguous. Germline V CDR1 and CDR2: SGHRS, YFSETQ. V was clipped by 2 bases and J by 2 bases, with 11 bases between them. The CDR3 covers 14 residues. CDR3 sequence: CASSLSTGAYEQYF. The CDR3 coding sequence is TGCGCCAGCAGCTTATCTACTGGTGCCTACGAGCAGTACTTC.

The rearrangement joins TRBV5-1 to TRBJ1-1, with a weak D call TRBD1 (6 bases). This CDR3 is 18 amino acids long. V dropped 6 bases and J dropped 6 bases, with 30 bases sitting between them. Germline assignment: CDR1 SGHRS and CDR2 YFSETQ. This CDR3 reads CASTPRPRGWAITPEAFF. Here the CDR3 DNA reads TGCGCCAGCACCCCAAGGCCCAGGGGTTGGGCTATAACGCCTGAAGCTTTCTTT.

This clone was seen more than once but under ten times. This chain connects TRBV27 to TRBJ1-1; no firm D call. V was trimmed by 5 bases and J by 1 base, leaving 11 bases between them. The CDR3 extends over 14 amino acids. Germline CDR1 is MNHEY and CDR2 is SMNVEV (reference sequence). DNA for the CDR3: TGTGCCAGCAGTCTCCTAGACCAGAACACTGAAGCTTTCTTT. The encoded protein is CASSLLDQNTEAFF.

V is TRBV9 and J is TRBJ1-1; D unclear. Germline V gene data show CDR1 as SGDLS and CDR2 as YYNGEE. The CDR3 totals 14 residues. V was cut by 1 base and J by 8 bases, with 15 bases left in between. In DNA, the CDR3 is TGTGCCAGCAGCGTATATGAGGCCCCGGGGGAAGCTTTCTTT. This sequence encodes CASSVYEAPGEAFF.

The genes are TRBV6-1 and TRBJ2-1; 7 bases map to TRBD1. Germline V CDR1 and CDR2: MNHNS, SASEGT. V dropped 6 bases and J dropped 7; count of bases not matched to a gene: 6. The CDR3 runs to 13 residues. This chain's CDR3 is CASSWTGVNEQFF. CDR3 DNA: TGTGCCAGCAGCTGGACAGGAGTAAATGAGCAGTTCTTC.

The chain is built from TRBV7-8 and TRBJ2-7; no firm D call. CDR3 length equals 13 residues. Germline CDR1 SGHVS, CDR2 FQNEAQ. Trimming removed 5 bases from V and 5 bases from J, with 13 bases in between. The CDR3 is CASSPHSTHEQYF. The CDR3 DNA sequence: TGTGCCAGCAGCCCACACAGTACCCACGAGCAGTACTTC.

This chain joins TRBV5-1 and TRBJ2-5; 11 bases line up with TRBD1. The germline V gene has CDR1 SGHRS and CDR2 YFSETQ. CDR3 length: 14 residues. V was pared by 0 bases and J by 11 bases, with 6 bases of the junction left unmatched. The CDR3 reads CASSLGWTGGPQYF. In nucleotides, the CDR3 is TGCGCCAGCAGCTTGGGTTGGACAGGGGGCCCTCAGTACTTC.

The chain combines TRBV11-2 with TRBJ2-1; D is unclear. The germline gives CDR1 SGHAT, CDR2 FQNNGV. Trimming left V 5 bases short and J 0 bases short, with 11 bases between. The CDR3 totals 15 residues. The CDR3 coding sequence is TGTGCCAGCAGCCCCGCCCGCGGCTCCTACAATGAGCAGTTCTTC. Its protein is CASSPARGSYNEQFF. The variable domain in full, with the rest retrieved from reference TRBV11-2 and TRBJ2-1, is EAGVAQSPRYKIIEKRQSVAFWCNPISGHATLYWYQQILGQGPKLLIQFQNNGVVDDSQLPKDRFSAERLKGVDSTLKIQPAKLEDSAVYLCASSPARGSYNEQFFGPGTRLTVL.

As to this clone: Mismatch with germline at one junction end may stem from a read error. The genes are TRBV7-7 and TRBJ2-5, with 9 bases fitting TRBD2. The CDR3 contains 13 residues. Per the germline V gene, CDR1 is SSHAT and CDR2 is FNYEAQ (reference sequence). The CDR3 reads CASSGSGGETQYF. CDR3 DNA sequence: TGTGCTAGCAGCGGTAGCGGGGGAGAGACCCAGTACTTC.

The chain recombines TRBV27 with TRBJ1-1, with D possibly being TRBD1 (5 bases). CDR1 is MNHEY and CDR2 is SMNVEV in the germline V gene (reference sequence). CDR3 size: 16 residues. V was trimmed by 4 bases and J by 0 bases, leaving 15 bases between them. DNA for the CDR3: TGTGCCAGCAGTTCCTTAGTCGGGGGGATGAACACTGAAGCTTTCTTT. Its protein product is CASSSLVGGMNTEAFF.

The rearrangement links TRBV14 to TRBJ1-2; 9 bases match TRBD1. J gave up 11 bases and V 4 bases, and 2 bases lay outside the gene matches. The CDR3 has 11 amino acids. Germline-derived CDR1 and CDR2 are SGHDN and FVKESK. CDR3 residues: CASSPGQGYTF. DNA of the CDR3: TGTGCCAGCAGCCCGGGACAGGGTTACACCTTC. Full variable domain (missing parts from reference TRBV14 and TRBJ1-2): EAGVTQFPSHSVIEKGQTVTLRCDPISGHDNLYWYRRVMGKEIKFLLHFVKESKQDESGMPNNRFLAERTGGTYSTLKVQPAELEDSGVYFCASSPGQGYTFGSGTRLTVV.